These 24 T cell receptor beta chains share one sample of origin, sequenced in a study of graft-versus-host responses after intestinal transplantation. Their antigens remain unidentified. Using immunoSEQ multiplex PCR, the repertoire was profiled, and TCRdb retains in-frame clones only, with some absent. Found here are approximately 68,000 clones, around 90% of them singletons; the top ten hold about 4%. The sample consisted of unstimulated CD8+ T cells sorted from spleen or lymph node cells, taken before transplant. These receptors were collected from a human donor who was the organ donor for an intestinal transplant.

This clone was counted a few times. The chain uses TRBV6-1 and TRBJ2-5; D perhaps matches TRBD1 (5 bases). From germline, CDR1 is MNHNS and CDR2 SASEGT. The CDR3 runs to 13 residues. V dropped 6 bases and J dropped 0 bases, with 8 bases sitting between them. The CDR3 DNA is TGTGCCAGCAGCGCGGACAACCAAGAGACCCAGTACTTC. Translated: CASSADNQETQYF.

The V and J genes are TRBV6-1 and TRBJ2-7; 9 positions match TRBD1. The CDR3 sequence is 14 residues long. With 7 bases clipped from V and 5 bases from J, the junction kept 9 bases outside the gene matches. The germline V gene encodes CDR1 MNHNS and CDR2 SASEGT. CDR3 protein: CASTTNRGLNEQYV. In nucleotides, the CDR3 is TGTGCCAGCACCACAAACAGGGGGCTCAACGAGCAGTACGTC.

DNA for the CDR3: TGTGCCAGCAGTGCTGGACAGGGGGCTCTAAATACGCAGTATTTT. Translation gives CASSAGQGALNTQYF. This chain uses TRBV6-5 with TRBJ2-3, with 11 bases matching TRBD1. CDR3 size: 15 residues. V lost 5 bases and J lost 7; bases outside the gene matches: 8. CDR1 is MNHEY, CDR2 SVGAGI, per germline.

The genes are TRBV9 and TRBJ2-5; weak D call: TRBD2 (6 bases). Trimming removed 2 bases at V and 0 bases at J, with 8 bases between. The CDR3 has 14 residues. Germline CDR1 is SGDLS and CDR2 is YYNGEE. The CDR3 spells CASSVAGYQETQYF. In nucleotides, the CDR3 is TGTGCCAGCAGCGTGGCGGGGTACCAAGAGACCCAGTACTTC.

This sequence joins TRBV27 and TRBJ1-1; TRBD1 matches at 8 bases. Per germline, CDR1 MNHEY and CDR2 SMNVEV (reference sequence). This CDR3 is built from 15 residues. J was trimmed by 6 bases and V by 6 bases; bases with no gene match: 12. This CDR3 reads CASRETGGLRAEAFF. CDR3 DNA sequence: TGTGCCAGCAGAGAAACAGGGGGGCTTCGGGCTGAAGCTTTCTTT.

This clone has a single count. The chain uses TRBV28 and TRBJ2-2; no firm D call. Germline-derived CDR1 and CDR2 are MDHEN and SYDVKM. V dropped 6 bases and J dropped 1 base, with 6 bases sitting between them. The CDR3 runs to 13 residues. The CDR3 reads CASRGGNTGELFF. The CDR3 DNA follows: TGTGCCAGCAGAGGCGGGAACACCGGGGAGCTGTTTTTT.

Relative to its sample, this clone is medium-sized. The rearrangement links TRBV6-1 to TRBJ2-5; 9 bases are shared with TRBD1. Germline assignment: CDR1 MNHNS and CDR2 SASEGT. The CDR3 has 15 amino acids. The J segment lost 5 bases and the V segment lost 1 base, leaving 5 bases of the junction unmatched. CDR3 in amino acids: CASSEEVTGGETQYF. CDR3 nucleotide sequence: TGTGCCAGCAGTGAAGAAGTGACAGGGGGTGAGACCCAGTACTTC.

The J gene is TRBJ1-5, the V gene TRBV19; weak D call: TRBD1 (6 bases). Trimming took 11 bases from V and 9 from J, leaving 20 bases between them. CDR1 is LNHDA and CDR2 is SQIVND in the germline V gene (reference sequence). This CDR3 is built from 13 residues. CDR3 nucleotide sequence: TGTGCCGCCGACCAGGGGTTTAGTCCGCCCCAGCATTTT. Protein sequence: CAADQGFSPPQHF. The complete variable domain, with remaining parts taken from reference TRBV19 and TRBJ1-5, reads DGGITQSPKYLFRKEGQNVTLSCEQNLNHDAMYWYRQDPGQGLRLIYYSQIVNDFQKGDIAEGYSVSREKKESFPLTVTSAQKNPTAFYLCAADQGFSPPQHFGDGTRLSIL.

There are a few counts of this clone. This CDR3 reads CASRYNRVTPEKLFF. In DNA, the CDR3 is TGTGCCAGCAGGTATAACAGGGTTACCCCTGAAAAACTGTTTTTT. The rearrangement uses TRBV28 and TRBJ1-4; tentatively, D is TRBD1 (6 bases). V gave up 6 bases and J gave up 7 bases, with 18 bases separating them. The CDR3 totals 15 residues. The germline gives CDR1 MDHEN, CDR2 SYDVKM.

This clone occurred once. V gene TRBV7-9 combines with J gene TRBJ1-4; 7 nucleotides agree with TRBD1. CDR3 length equals 13 residues. CDR1 SEHNR and CDR2 FQNEAQ come from the germline V gene (reference sequence). Trimming removed 1 base from V and 8 bases from J; junction bases left unmatched: 1. As DNA, the CDR3 is TGTGCCAGCAGCTTAGGGACAGGAGAAAAACTGTTTTTT. As protein: CASSLGTGEKLFF.

The V gene is TRBV27, the J gene TRBJ2-1; 8 bases align to TRBD2. V shed 2 bases and J 6 bases; nucleotides not matched to a gene: 6. Per germline, CDR1 MNHEY and CDR2 SMNVEV (reference sequence). The CDR3 totals 15 residues. The CDR3 DNA sequence: TGTGCCAGCAGTTTAATCGGGCTAGCGGGCAATGAGCAGTTCTTC. Residues: CASSLIGLAGNEQFF.

This chain joins TRBV6-5 and TRBJ1-5; D is ambiguous. Germline V gives CDR1 MNHEY, CDR2 SVGAGI. The CDR3 sequence is 13 residues long. Trimming removed 2 bases at V and 3 bases at J, with 5 bases between. The CDR3 is CASSYGLNQPQHF. CDR3 DNA sequence: TGTGCCAGCAGTTACGGGCTCAATCAGCCCCAGCATTTT.

The gene calls are TRBV7-2 and TRBJ2-4; D is possibly TRBD1 (5 bases). Trimming cost V 1 base and J 6 bases, with 22 bases left between them. This CDR3 has 18 amino acids. CDR1 is SGHTA and CDR2 is FQGNSA in the germline V gene. Here the CDR3 reads CASSLVGRTQTELNIQYF. For the CDR3, the DNA is TGTGCCAGCAGCTTAGTGGGCAGGACACAAACAGAGTTAAACATTCAGTACTTC.

The rearrangement links TRBV7-9 to TRBJ1-1; 7 bases agree with TRBD1. Germline CDR1 SEHNR, CDR2 FQNEAQ (reference sequence). V was pared by 5 bases and J by 2 bases, with 11 bases of the junction left unmatched. The CDR3 covers 16 residues. The CDR3 bases are TGTGCCAGCAGCCCTACTTCCGGACAGGCTAACACTGAAGCTTTCTTT. Translating it yields CASSPTSGQANTEAFF.

This chain connects TRBV13 to TRBJ1-1, with D perhaps matching TRBD1 (5 bases). Germline loops: CDR1 PRHDT, CDR2 FYEKMQ (reference sequence). There are 14 residues in the CDR3. Trimming stripped 5 bases from V and 5 bases from J, with 15 bases between. CDR3 DNA sequence: TGTGCCAGCAGCCCGGGGGGGAAGGATACTGAAGCTTTCTTT. Its translation: CASSPGGKDTEAFF.

The rearrangement uses TRBV7-9 and TRBJ2-1; 7 nucleotides line up with TRBD2. Germline V gives CDR1 SEHNR, CDR2 FQNEAQ (reference sequence). This CDR3 contains 15 residues. V shed 5 bases and J 4 bases; nucleotides not matched to a gene: 8. Here the CDR3 reads CASSPGGREYNEQFF. The CDR3 DNA is TGTGCCAGCAGCCCTGGAGGGAGGGAGTACAATGAGCAGTTCTTC.

This chain links TRBV15 with TRBJ2-5; possible D gene TRBD1, 6 bases. CDR1 is LNHNV, CDR2 YYDKDF, per germline (reference sequence). Trimming took 3 bases from V and 6 from J, leaving 14 bases between them. The CDR3 runs to 14 residues. CDR3 residues: CATSREQGLKTQYF. As DNA, the CDR3 is TGTGCCACCAGCAGGGAACAGGGTTTGAAGACCCAGTACTTC.

The chain is built from TRBV10-3 and TRBJ1-2, with 8 bases fitting TRBD1. J gave up 3 bases and V 7 bases, and 19 bases lay outside the gene matches. Germline lookup yields CDR1 ENHRY and CDR2 SYGVKD. The CDR3 extends over 18 amino acids. The CDR3, as DNA: TGTGCCATCACCCCCGTCCACTTGACAGGGGAAGACGACTATGGCTACACCTTC. Translating it yields CAITPVHLTGEDDYGYTF.

V and J are TRBV21-1 and TRBJ2-7; the table's D gene call, TRBD1, was not cross checked with the DNA. TRBV21-1 is described as a pseudogene. This CDR3 has 11 residues. Written as DNA, the CDR3 is TGTGCCAGCAGGCCAGGATACGAGCAGTACGTC. Protein: CASRPGYEQYV.

This chain connects TRBV6-5 to TRBJ1-6; the match to TRBD1 covers 9 bases. Unmatched junction bases numbered 8, after V lost 2 bases and J lost 9 bases. The CDR3 has 16 residues. The germline gives CDR1 MNHEY, CDR2 SVGAGI. The CDR3 reads CASSYDSGTGSSPLHF. In nucleotides, the CDR3 is TGTGCCAGCAGTTACGACTCCGGGACAGGGAGTTCACCCCTCCACTTT.

The chain combines TRBV19 with TRBJ2-1, with D perhaps TRBD2 (5 bases). The V gene lost 2 bases and the J gene lost 0 bases, with 14 bases spanning the gap. The length of the CDR3 is 17 residues. Germline V gives CDR1 LNHDA, CDR2 SQIVND (reference sequence). The CDR3 reads CASSISGAIPSYNEQFF. In DNA form, the CDR3 reads TGTGCCAGTAGTATAAGCGGTGCGATCCCCTCCTACAATGAGCAGTTCTTC.

This clone was found once. The chain recombines TRBV19 with TRBJ1-1; 9 positions agree with TRBD1. Germline V gene lookup returns CDR1 LNHDA and CDR2 SQIVND (reference sequence). V dropped 8 bases and J dropped 0; count of bases not matched to a gene: 16. The CDR3 runs 18 residues. CDR3 region: CASVIRGQGRLLNTEAFF. DNA for the CDR3: TGTGCCAGTGTAATCCGGGGACAGGGAAGGCTTCTGAACACTGAAGCTTTCTTT.

This chain joins TRBV5-4 and TRBJ2-3, with TRBD2 matching 10 bases. The CDR3 covers 17 residues. V lost 5 bases, J lost 4 bases, and 13 bases stayed unmatched. Germline V CDR1 and CDR2: SGHNT, YYREEE (reference sequence). The CDR3 DNA reads as TGTGCCAGCAGTTTTCCCCTAGCGGGGGAGAGGGCAGATACGCAGTATTTT. Translation: CASSFPLAGERADTQYF.

The chain has TRBV7-6 and TRBJ2-1, with D maybe TRBD1 (5 bases). V lost 2 bases to trimming and J lost 5 bases, with 13 bases between them. The germline V gene encodes CDR1 SGHVS and CDR2 FNYEAQ. This CDR3 contains 15 residues. CDR3 DNA sequence: TGTGCCAGCAGCTTACGGCAGGGCCCAAACAATGAGCAGTTCTTC. Encoded protein: CASSLRQGPNNEQFF.